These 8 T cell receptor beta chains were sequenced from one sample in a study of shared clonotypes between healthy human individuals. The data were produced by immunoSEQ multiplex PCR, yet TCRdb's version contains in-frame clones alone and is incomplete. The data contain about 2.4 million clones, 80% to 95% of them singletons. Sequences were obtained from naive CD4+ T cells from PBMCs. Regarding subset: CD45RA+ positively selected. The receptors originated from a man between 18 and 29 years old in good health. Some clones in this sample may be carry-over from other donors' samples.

The CDR3 region has the DNA TGTGCCAGCAGGTCCGGGACACTTGGAAACACCATATATTTT. Protein: CASRSGTLGNTIYF. This chain uses TRBV28 with TRBJ1-3, with D maybe TRBD1 (6 bases). This CDR3 has 14 residues. V was shortened by 6 bases and J by 3 bases, with 12 bases between the two germline ends. In germline, CDR1 is MDHEN, CDR2 SYDVKM.

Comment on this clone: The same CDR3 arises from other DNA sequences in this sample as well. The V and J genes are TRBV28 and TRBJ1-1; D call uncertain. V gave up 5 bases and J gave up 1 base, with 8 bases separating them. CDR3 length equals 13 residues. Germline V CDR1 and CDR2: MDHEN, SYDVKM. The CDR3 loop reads CASSPAGNTEAFF. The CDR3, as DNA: TGTGCCAGCAGTCCCGCAGGGAACACTGAAGCTTTCTTT. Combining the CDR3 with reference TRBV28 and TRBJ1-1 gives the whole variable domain DVKVTQSSRYLVKRTGEKVFLECVQDMDHENMFWYRQDPGLGLRLIYFSYDVKMKEKGDIPEGYSVSREKKERFSLILESASTNQTSMYLCASSPAGNTEAFFGQGTRLTVV.

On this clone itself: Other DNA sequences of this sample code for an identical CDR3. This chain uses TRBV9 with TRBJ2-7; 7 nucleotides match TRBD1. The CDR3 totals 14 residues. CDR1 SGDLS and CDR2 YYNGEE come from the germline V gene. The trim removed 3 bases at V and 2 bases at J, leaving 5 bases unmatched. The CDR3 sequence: CASSAATGPYEQYF. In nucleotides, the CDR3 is TGTGCCAGCAGCGCCGCGACAGGGCCCTACGAGCAGTACTTC.

CDR3 in DNA: TGTGCCAGCAACCAGCGGGAGGGCGCTGAGCAGTTCTTC. The encoded protein is CASNQREGAEQFF. The chain has TRBV2 and TRBJ2-1, with 10 bases aligning to TRBD2. Germline CDR1 is SNHLY and CDR2 is FYNNEI. This CDR3 comprises 13 residues. Trimming at V came to 7 bases and at J to 9 bases, leaving 6 bases not matched to a gene.

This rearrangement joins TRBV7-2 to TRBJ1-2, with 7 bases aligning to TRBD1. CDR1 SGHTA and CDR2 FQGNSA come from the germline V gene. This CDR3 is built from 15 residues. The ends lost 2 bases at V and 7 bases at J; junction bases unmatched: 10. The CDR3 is CASSLSGTVDLGYTF. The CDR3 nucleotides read TGTGCCAGCAGCTTAAGTGGGACAGTCGACCTTGGCTACACCTTC.

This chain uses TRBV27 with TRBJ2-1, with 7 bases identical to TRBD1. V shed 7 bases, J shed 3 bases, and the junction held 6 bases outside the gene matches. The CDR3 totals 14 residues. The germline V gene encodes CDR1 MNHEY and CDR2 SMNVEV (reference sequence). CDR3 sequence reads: CASTVGDSYNEQFF. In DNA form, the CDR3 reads TGTGCCAGCACCGTAGGGGACAGCTACAATGAGCAGTTCTTC.

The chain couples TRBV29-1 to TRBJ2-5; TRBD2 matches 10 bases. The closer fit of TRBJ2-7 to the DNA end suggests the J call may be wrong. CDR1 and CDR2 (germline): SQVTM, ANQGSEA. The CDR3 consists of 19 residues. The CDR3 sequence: CSVVKTGKSSGRGGYEQYF. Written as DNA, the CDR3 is TGCAGCGTCGTGAAGACCGGAAAATCTAGCGGGAGAGGGGGCTACGAGCAGTACTTC.

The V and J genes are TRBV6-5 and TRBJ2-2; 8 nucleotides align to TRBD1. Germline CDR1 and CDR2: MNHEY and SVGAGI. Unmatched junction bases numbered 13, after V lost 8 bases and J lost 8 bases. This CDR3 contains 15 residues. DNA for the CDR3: TGTGCCAGCGCGACAGGGGCTCCCCCACGTGGGGAGCTGTTTTTT. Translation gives CASATGAPPRGELFF.